The 14 T cell receptor beta chains below all came from one sample that was sequenced in a study of T cells in narcolepsy. Here immunoSEQ multiplex PCR was the method, and the copy in TCRdb shows in-frame clones only, minus some. The profile covers fewer than 35,000 clones, with around 83% appearing a single time and 2% to 3% taken by the ten largest. Sequencing used CD45RA- memory CD4+ T cells from PBMCs. These receptors were obtained from a human donor with narcolepsy.

The V gene is TRBV7-2, the J gene TRBJ2-7, with D possibly matching TRBD1 (6 bases). CDR1 is SGHTA, CDR2 FQGNSA, per germline. This CDR3 region has 15 residues. With 5 bases removed from V and 2 bases from J, the gap between germline ends came to 16 bases. The CDR3 here is CASSARRQEPYEQYF. For the CDR3, the DNA is TGTGCCAGCAGCGCCCGGCGACAGGAACCCTACGAGCAGTACTTC.

The V and J genes are TRBV10-3 and TRBJ1-1; D not certain. The germline V gene has CDR1 ENHRY and CDR2 SYGVKD. The CDR3 totals 13 residues. The V gene lost 10 bases and the J gene lost 3 bases, with 15 bases spanning the gap. CDR3 DNA sequence: TGTGCCACCCGGGGAACAGACCACACTGAAGCTTTCTTT. Its protein is CATRGTDHTEAFF.

The chain employs TRBV19 and TRBJ2-7, with D maybe TRBD1 (5 bases). CDR1 and CDR2 from the germline V gene are LNHDA and SQIVND (reference sequence). The CDR3 has 14 amino acids. Trimming took 4 bases from V and 7 from J, leaving 17 bases between them. CDR3 in amino acids: CASSTRQRYYEQYF. The CDR3 DNA sequence: TGTGCCAGTAGTACCCGACAGCGCTACTATGAGCAGTACTTC. Drawing the rest from reference TRBV19 and TRBJ2-7, the complete variable domain is DGGITQSPKYLFRKEGQNVTLSCEQNLNHDAMYWYRQDPGQGLRLIYYSQIVNDFQKGDIAEGYSVSREKKESFPLTVTSAQKNPTAFYLCASSTRQRYYEQYFGPGTRLTVT.

The chain carries TRBV4-3 and TRBJ1-6, with D tentatively TRBD1 (6 bases). Trimming took off 0 bases at V and 11 bases at J, with 14 bases between the two ends. CDR3 size: 15 residues. Per the germline V gene, CDR1 is LGHNA and CDR2 is YSLEER. The CDR3 is CASSQDQGGTTPLHF. CDR3 in DNA: TGCGCCAGCAGCCAAGATCAGGGAGGGACAACACCCCTCCACTTT.

The chain employs TRBV5-1 and TRBJ1-1; D might be TRBD1 (6 bases). The V gene's germline CDR1 is SGHRS and CDR2 YFSETQ. The CDR3 has 14 residues. V lost 0 bases and J lost 5, with 11 bases in between. CDR3 sequence reads: CASSLGAGETEAFF. The CDR3 coding sequence is TGCGCCAGCAGCTTGGGGGCAGGGGAGACTGAAGCTTTCTTT.

This chain links TRBV30 with TRBJ1-6, with D unresolved. There are 14 residues in the CDR3. CDR1 and CDR2 from the germline V gene are GTSNPN and SVGIG (reference sequence). Trimming cost V 3 bases and J 4 bases, with 10 bases left between them. CDR3 sequence (DNA): TGTGCCTGGAGATTGGCAGGTTATAATTCACCCCTCCACTTT. It translates to CAWRLAGYNSPLHF.

CDR3 region: CASSPPSGNEKLFF. The CDR3, as DNA: TGTGCCAGCAGCCCCCCCAGCGGTAATGAAAAACTGTTTTTT. The V and J genes are TRBV9 and TRBJ1-4, with no clear D. The length of the CDR3 is 14 residues. Between the trimmed V and J ends, which lost 4 bases and 4 bases, there was a span of 11 bases. Per germline, CDR1 SGDLS and CDR2 YYNGEE.

The V gene is TRBV30, the J gene TRBJ2-1; 10 bases line up with TRBD2. This CDR3 spans 15 amino acids. Trimming took 4 bases from V and 5 from J; bases not matched to a gene: 8. From germline, CDR1 is GTSNPN and CDR2 SVGIG (reference sequence). The CDR3 loop is CAWKKLAGAHNEQFF. CDR3 in DNA: TGTGCCTGGAAAAAGCTAGCGGGAGCACACAATGAGCAGTTCTTC.

The table lists this clone with a count of one. The chain joins TRBV30 to TRBJ1-2, with 8 bases that match TRBD1. The CDR3 has 14 residues. Germline loops: CDR1 GTSNPN, CDR2 SVGIG (reference sequence). Trimming removed 2 bases from V and 3 bases from J; junction bases left unmatched: 5. This chain's CDR3 is CAWSTTGVDYGYTF. The CDR3 DNA follows: TGTGCCTGGAGTACGACAGGGGTGGACTATGGCTACACCTTC.

The CDR3 DNA follows: TGCGCCAGCAGCCCGGGGGAGGGGATGGAGGAGACCCAGTACTTC. Protein: CASSPGEGMEETQYF. The rearrangement links TRBV5-1 to TRBJ2-5, with 7 bases that match TRBD2. From germline, CDR1 is SGHRS and CDR2 YFSETQ. CDR3 length: 15 amino acids. The V segment lost 4 bases and the J segment 5 bases; nucleotides outside the gene matches: 11.

Remarks on this clone: A much larger clone differs from this one at a single base, so this may be a read error. The missing conserved phenylalanine or tryptophan at the end of this CDR3 makes a read error likely. The DNA is left out, because the CDR3 cannot be placed on it with certainty; the CDR3 is given as TCRdb lists it. V usage is TRBV6-1 and J usage is TRBJ2-7; the table's TRBD1 call for D was not verified on the DNA. The CDR3 is 12 amino acids long, termini counted. The V gene's germline CDR1 is MNHNS and CDR2 SASEGT. Here the CDR3 reads CASSEFQGYRRC.

DNA of the CDR3: TGTGCCAGTAGTCGGGGTCTCCGTCAGGGCGAGCAGTACTTC. It translates to CASSRGLRQGEQYF. The chain carries TRBV19 and TRBJ2-7; the D gene could be TRBD1 or TRBD2 (5 bases each). V dropped 5 bases and J dropped 6 bases, with 17 bases sitting between them. Germline values: CDR1 LNHDA, CDR2 SQIVND (reference sequence). The CDR3 contains 14 residues.

The rearrangement uses TRBV28 and TRBJ1-4; D ambiguous. Germline V gives CDR1 MDHEN, CDR2 SYDVKM. This CDR3 is built from 15 residues. V dropped 6 bases and J dropped 0 bases, with 11 bases sitting between them. The CDR3 region is CASSSAEATNEKLFF. The DNA of the CDR3 is TGTGCCAGCAGCTCGGCGGAAGCAACTAATGAAAAACTGTTTTTT.

The V gene is TRBV6-1, the J gene TRBJ2-5; 8 bases agree with TRBD1. The length of the CDR3 is 14 residues. CDR1 is MNHNS and CDR2 is SASEGT in the germline V gene. With V trimmed by 5 bases and J by 3 bases, 5 bases remained unmatched. DNA of the CDR3: TGTGCCAGCAGTCACCGGGACAGGAAAGAGACCCAGTACTTC. Translation: CASSHRDRKETQYF.